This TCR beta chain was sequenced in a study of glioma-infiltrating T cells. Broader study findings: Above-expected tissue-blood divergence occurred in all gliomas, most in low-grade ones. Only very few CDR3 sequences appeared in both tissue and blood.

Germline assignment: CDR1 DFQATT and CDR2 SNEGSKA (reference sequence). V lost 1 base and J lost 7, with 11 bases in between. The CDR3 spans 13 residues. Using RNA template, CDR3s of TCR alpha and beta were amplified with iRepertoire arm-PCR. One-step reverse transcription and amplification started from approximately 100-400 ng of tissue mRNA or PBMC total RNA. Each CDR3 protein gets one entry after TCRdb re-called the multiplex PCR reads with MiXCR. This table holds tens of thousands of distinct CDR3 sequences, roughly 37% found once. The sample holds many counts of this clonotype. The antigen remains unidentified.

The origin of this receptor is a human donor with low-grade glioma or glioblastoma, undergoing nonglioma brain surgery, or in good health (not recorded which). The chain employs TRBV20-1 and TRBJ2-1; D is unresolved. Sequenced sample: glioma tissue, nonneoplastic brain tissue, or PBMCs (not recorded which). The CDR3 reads CSARGSTGNEQFF. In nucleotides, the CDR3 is TGCAGTGCTAGAGGTTCGACGGGTAATGAGCAGTTCTTC.